This record covers a single T cell receptor beta chain. Its matching antigen is unknown. In germline, CDR1 is SGDLS, CDR2 YYNGEE. The CDR3 has 16 amino acids. V lost 3 bases to trimming and J lost 1 base, with 11 bases between them. This entry is derived from a study of CD8+ T cells in alopecia areata. On the study more broadly: Tofacitinib continued for 6 to 18 months and was then withheld for 6 months. Study-wide findings and caveats: Among the cells sequenced in scalp samples are also the resident alphabeta T cells of normal skin. Higher clonality and more expanded CD8+ clones appeared in lesional than normal scalp.

Extracted RNA was reverse transcribed into cDNA, the sequencing template. The assay was immunoSEQ multiplex PCR, and TCRdb's table has in-frame clones only and misses some. The sample lists more than 150,000 clones, 45% to 60% occurring once. Material: CD8+ T cells sorted from blood, obtained at week 0. This clonotype was sampled from a human donor with alopecia areata. The chain uses TRBV9 and TRBJ2-6; tentatively, D is TRBD1 (5 bases). CDR3 amino acids: CASSERAGSGANVLTF. The CDR3, as DNA: TGTGCCAGCAGCGAACGGGCAGGGTCTGGGGCCAACGTCCTGACTTTC. The whole variable domain, remainder taken from reference TRBV9 and TRBJ2-6, is DSGVTQTPKHLITATGQRVTLRCSPRSGDLSVYWYQQSLDQGLQFLIQYYNGEERAKGNILERFSAQQFPDLHSELNLSSLELGDSALYFCASSERAGSGANVLTFGAGSRLTVL.